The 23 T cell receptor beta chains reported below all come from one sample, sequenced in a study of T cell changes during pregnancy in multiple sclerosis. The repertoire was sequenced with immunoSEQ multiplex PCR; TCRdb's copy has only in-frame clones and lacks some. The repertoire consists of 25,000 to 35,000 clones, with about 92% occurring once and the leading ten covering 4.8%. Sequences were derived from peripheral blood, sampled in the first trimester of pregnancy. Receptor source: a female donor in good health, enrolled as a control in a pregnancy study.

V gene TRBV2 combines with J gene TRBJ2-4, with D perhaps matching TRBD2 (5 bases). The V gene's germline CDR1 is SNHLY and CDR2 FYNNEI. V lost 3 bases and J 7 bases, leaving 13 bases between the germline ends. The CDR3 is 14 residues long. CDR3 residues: CASSDSEGRNIQYF. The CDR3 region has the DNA TGTGCCAGCAGTGATTCCGAGGGTCGGAACATTCAGTACTTC.

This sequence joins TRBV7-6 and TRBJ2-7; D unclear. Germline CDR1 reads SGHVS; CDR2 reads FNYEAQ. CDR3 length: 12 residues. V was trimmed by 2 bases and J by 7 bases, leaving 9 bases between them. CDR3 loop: CASSLSRGEQYF. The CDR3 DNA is TGTGCCAGCAGCTTATCGAGAGGTGAGCAGTACTTC.

The CDR3 sequence is CASSQDYPGNQPQHF. As DNA, the CDR3 is TGCGCCAGCAGCCAAGATTACCCAGGGAATCAGCCCCAGCATTTT. The chain employs TRBV4-3 and TRBJ1-5; tentative D call: TRBD1 (5 bases). The germline V gene has CDR1 LGHNA and CDR2 YSLEER. The CDR3 is made up of 15 amino acids. V was trimmed by 0 bases and J by 4 bases, leaving 10 bases between them.

The CDR3 reads CASSLGGGTHEQYF. CDR3 coding DNA: TGCGCCAGCAGCTTGGGTGGAGGGACCCACGAGCAGTACTTC. The chain carries TRBV5-1 and TRBJ2-7; a weak D match, TRBD2 (6 bases). The CDR3 is 14 amino acids. The ends were cut back, 0 bases at V and 5 bases at J, with 12 bases in the middle. Looked up from germline, CDR1 is SGHRS and CDR2 is YFSETQ. Using reference TRBV5-1 and TRBJ2-7 for the parts outside the CDR3, the full variable domain is KAGVTQTPRYLIKTRGQQVTLSCSPISGHRSVSWYQQTPGQGLQFLFEYFSETQRNKGNFPGRFSGRQFSNSRSEMNVSTLELGDSALYLCASSLGGGTHEQYFGPGTRLTVT.

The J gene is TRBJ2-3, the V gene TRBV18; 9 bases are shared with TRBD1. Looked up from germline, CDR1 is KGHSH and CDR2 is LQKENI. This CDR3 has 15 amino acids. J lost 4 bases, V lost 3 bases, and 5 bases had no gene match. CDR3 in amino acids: CASSPGGQGPDTQYF. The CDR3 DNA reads TGTGCCAGCTCACCGGGGGGACAGGGACCAGATACGCAGTATTTT.

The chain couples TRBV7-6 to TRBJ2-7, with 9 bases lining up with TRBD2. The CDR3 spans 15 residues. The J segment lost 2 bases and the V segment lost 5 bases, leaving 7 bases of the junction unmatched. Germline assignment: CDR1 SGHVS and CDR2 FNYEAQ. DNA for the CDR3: TGTGCCAGCAGCAGAATAGCGGGGGAGACCTACGAGCAGTACTTC. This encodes CASSRIAGETYEQYF.

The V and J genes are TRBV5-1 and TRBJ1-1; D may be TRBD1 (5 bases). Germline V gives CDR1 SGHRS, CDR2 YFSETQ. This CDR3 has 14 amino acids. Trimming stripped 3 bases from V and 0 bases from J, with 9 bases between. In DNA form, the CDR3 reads TGCGCCAGCAGCTCAACGACAGTGAACACTGAAGCTTTCTTT. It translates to CASSSTTVNTEAFF.

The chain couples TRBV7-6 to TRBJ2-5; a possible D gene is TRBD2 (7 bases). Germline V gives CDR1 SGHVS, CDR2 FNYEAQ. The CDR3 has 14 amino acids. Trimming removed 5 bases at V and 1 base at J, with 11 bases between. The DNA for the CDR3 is TGTGCCAGCAGCCGAGGGGGGGCCCAAGAGACCCAGTACTTC. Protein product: CASSRGGAQETQYF.

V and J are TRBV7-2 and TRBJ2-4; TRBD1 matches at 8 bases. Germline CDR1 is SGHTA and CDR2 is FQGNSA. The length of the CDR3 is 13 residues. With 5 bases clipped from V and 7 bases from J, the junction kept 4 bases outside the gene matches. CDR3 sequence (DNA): TGTGCCAGCAGCCCGACAGGGGTCAACATTCAGTACTTC. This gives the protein CASSPTGVNIQYF. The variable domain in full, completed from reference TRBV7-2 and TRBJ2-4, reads GAGVSQSPSNKVTEKGKDVELRCDPISGHTALYWYRQSLGQGLEFLIYFQGNSAPDKSGLPSDRFSAERTGGSVSTLTIQRTQQEDSAVYLCASSPTGVNIQYFGAGTRLSVL.

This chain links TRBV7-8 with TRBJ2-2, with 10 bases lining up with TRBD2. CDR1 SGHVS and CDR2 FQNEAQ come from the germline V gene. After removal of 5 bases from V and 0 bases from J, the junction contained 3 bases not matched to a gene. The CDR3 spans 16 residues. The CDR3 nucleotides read TGTGCCAGCAGCCCCACTAGCGGGACGAACACCGGGGAGCTGTTTTTT. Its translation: CASSPTSGTNTGELFF.

The CDR3 region is CASSTGTGGHQPQHF. The CDR3 DNA is TGCGCCAGCAGCACCGGGACAGGGGGCCATCAGCCCCAGCATTTT. The V gene is TRBV5-1, the J gene TRBJ1-5; TRBD1 aligns across 12 bases. This CDR3 is 15 amino acids long. Germline CDR1 SGHRS, CDR2 YFSETQ. V gave up 4 bases and J gave up 5 bases; unmatched junction bases: 4.

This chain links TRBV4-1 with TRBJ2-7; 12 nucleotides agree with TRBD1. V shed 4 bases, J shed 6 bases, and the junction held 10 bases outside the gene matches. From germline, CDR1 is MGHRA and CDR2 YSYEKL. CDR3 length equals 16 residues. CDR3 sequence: CASSLKGQGANGEQYF. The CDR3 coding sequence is TGCGCCAGCAGCCTCAAGGGACAGGGGGCAAATGGCGAGCAGTACTTC.

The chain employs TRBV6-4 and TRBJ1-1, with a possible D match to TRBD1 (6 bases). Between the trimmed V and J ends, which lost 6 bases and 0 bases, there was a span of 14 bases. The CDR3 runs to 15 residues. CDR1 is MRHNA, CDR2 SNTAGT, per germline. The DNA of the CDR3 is TGTGCCAGCAGCCTGACAGGAACCATGAACACTGAAGCTTTCTTT. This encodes CASSLTGTMNTEAFF.

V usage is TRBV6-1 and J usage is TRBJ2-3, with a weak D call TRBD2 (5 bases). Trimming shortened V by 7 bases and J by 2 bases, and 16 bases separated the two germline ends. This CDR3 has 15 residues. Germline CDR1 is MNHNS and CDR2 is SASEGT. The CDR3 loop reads CASTAVMGPTDTQYF. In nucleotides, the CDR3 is TGTGCCAGCACAGCGGTTATGGGCCCCACAGATACGCAGTATTTT.

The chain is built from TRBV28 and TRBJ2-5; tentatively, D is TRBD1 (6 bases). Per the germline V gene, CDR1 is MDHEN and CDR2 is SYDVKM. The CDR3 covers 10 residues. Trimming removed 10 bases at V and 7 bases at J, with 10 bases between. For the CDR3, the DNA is TGTGCCACCCTAGGGGGGACCCAGTACTTC. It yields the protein CATLGGTQYF.

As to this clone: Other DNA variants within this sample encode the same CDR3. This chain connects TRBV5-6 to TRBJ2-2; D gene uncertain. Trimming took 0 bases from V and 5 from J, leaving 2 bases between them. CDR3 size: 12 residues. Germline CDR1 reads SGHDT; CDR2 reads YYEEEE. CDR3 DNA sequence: TGTGCCAGCAGCTTGGCTACCGGGGAGCTGTTTTTT. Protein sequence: CASSLATGELFF.

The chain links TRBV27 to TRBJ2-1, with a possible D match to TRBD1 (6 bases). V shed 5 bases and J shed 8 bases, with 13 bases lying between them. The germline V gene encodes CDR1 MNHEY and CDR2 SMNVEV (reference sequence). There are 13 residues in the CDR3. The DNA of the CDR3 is TGTGCCAGCAGTGTGGACAGAGGCCATGAGCAGTTCTTC. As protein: CASSVDRGHEQFF.

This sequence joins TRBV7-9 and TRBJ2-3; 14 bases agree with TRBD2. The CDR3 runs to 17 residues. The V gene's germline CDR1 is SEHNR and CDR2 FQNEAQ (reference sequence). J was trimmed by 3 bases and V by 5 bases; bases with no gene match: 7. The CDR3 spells CASSKTSGRVGTDTQYF. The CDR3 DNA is TGTGCCAGCAGCAAGACTAGCGGGAGGGTTGGGACAGATACGCAGTATTTT.

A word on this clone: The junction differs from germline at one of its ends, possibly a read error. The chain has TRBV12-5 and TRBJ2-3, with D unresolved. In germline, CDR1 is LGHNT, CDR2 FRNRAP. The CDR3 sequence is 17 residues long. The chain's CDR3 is CASGFTVLLLSTDTQYF. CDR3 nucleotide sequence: TGTGCTAGCGGTTTTACCGTCCTACTTTTGAGCACAGATACGCAGTATTTT.

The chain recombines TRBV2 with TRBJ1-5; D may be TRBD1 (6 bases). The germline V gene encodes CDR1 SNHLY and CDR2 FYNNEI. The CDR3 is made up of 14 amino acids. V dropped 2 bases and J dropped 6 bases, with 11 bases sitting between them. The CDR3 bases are TGTGCCAGCAGTGAACAGGGGTCTCGTCAGCCCCAGCATTTT. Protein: CASSEQGSRQPQHF.

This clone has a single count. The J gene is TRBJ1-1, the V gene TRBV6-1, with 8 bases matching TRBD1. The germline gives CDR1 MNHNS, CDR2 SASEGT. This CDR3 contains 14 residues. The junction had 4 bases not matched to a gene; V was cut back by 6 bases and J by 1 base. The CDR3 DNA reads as TGTGCCAGCAGCGCTGGACAGGGGAACACTGAAGCTTTCTTT. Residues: CASSAGQGNTEAFF.

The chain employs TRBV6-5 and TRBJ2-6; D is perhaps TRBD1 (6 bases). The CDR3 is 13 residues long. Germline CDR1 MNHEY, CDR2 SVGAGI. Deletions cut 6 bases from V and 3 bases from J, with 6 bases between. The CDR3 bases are TGTGCCAGCAGGACAGGTGGGGCCAACGTCCTGACTTTC. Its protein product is CASRTGGANVLTF.

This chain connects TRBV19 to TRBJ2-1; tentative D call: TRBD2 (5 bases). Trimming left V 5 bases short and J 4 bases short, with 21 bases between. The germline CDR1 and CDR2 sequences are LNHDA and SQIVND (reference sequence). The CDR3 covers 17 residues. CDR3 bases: TGTGCCAGTAGTCCACCCCCGTCGCGGGCACAATACAATGAGCAGTTCTTC. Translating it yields CASSPPPSRAQYNEQFF. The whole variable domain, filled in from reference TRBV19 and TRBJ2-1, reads DGGITQSPKYLFRKEGQNVTLSCEQNLNHDAMYWYRQDPGQGLRLIYYSQIVNDFQKGDIAEGYSVSREKKESFPLTVTSAQKNPTAFYLCASSPPPSRAQYNEQFFGPGTRLTVL.